This T cell receptor (beta chain) was captured by sequencing in a study of T cell responses to AZD1222 COVID-19 vaccine. Details on this clone: Its antigen is still unknown.

CDR1 and CDR2 from the germline V gene are SGHRS and YFSETQ. The CDR3 covers 16 residues. V lost 4 bases to trimming and J lost 2 bases; unmatched junction nucleotides: 4. The assay was immunoSEQ multiplex PCR, and TCRdb's table has in-frame clones only and misses some. Among over 150,000 clones, about nine tenths were seen once, and the ten largest hold 1.5%. Broader study findings: Donor demographics were predominantly white British with a female majority; clonal diversity may be underestimated. Reportedly, close to half of spike-specific TCRs are directed against unmutated variant regions. The study identified only five to seven AZD1222 recipients as seropositive at baseline.

The source of this sequence is an adult in good health. J is TRBJ2-3 and V is TRBV5-1; 13 bases are shared with TRBD2. This specimen was peripheral blood, taken on day 0 of AZD1222 vaccination. The CDR3 sequence is CASSRGLAGDTDTQYF. CDR3 nucleotides: TGCGCCAGCAGCCGTGGACTAGCGGGAGACACAGATACGCAGTATTTT.